The rows below give T cell receptor beta chains drawn from one sample of a study of T cells in localized non-small cell lung cancer. Libraries were prepared by immunoSEQ multiplex PCR; TCRdb keeps only in-frame clonotypes and omits some of them. The data hold 31,000 or so clones, with nearly 90% observed a single time. Source: peripheral blood mononuclear cells, taken before any cancer treatment. These receptors were taken from a woman between 35 and 75 years old with stage III lung adenocarcinoma. CDR3s include the opening cysteine and the closing phenylalanine or tryptophan. The D gene is left open where the match is weak. Clone size is given for some rows only: seen once, a few or many times, or a class if the clone is expanded.

TRBJ1-1,NA,NA,TRBV7-3,TGTGCCAGCAGCCAATTCGGCGGTGCGAACACTGAAGCTTTCTTT,CASSQFGGANTEAFF
TRBJ1-3,NA,NA,TRBV19,TGTGCCAGTAGGCAGTTGAACTCTGGAAACACCATATATTTT,CASRQLNSGNTIYF
TRBJ1-5,NA,NA,TRBV4-1,TGCGCCAGCAGCCAAGCAGCGGGGATTGTATTTCAGCCCCAGCATTTT,CASSQAAGIVFQPQHF
TRBJ2-7,NA,TRBD1,TRBV7-2,TGTGCCAGCAGCTTCAAGCAGGGGGCGGGTCGATACGAGCAGTACTTC,CASSFKQGAGRYEQYF
TRBJ2-2,NA,NA,TRBV6-6,TGTGCCAGCAGTTACTCAGAGAACACCGGGGAGCTGTTTTTT,CASSYSENTGELFF
TRBJ1-2,NA,NA,TRBV7-2,TGTGCCAGCAGCTCGGAAAGGGGATATGGCTACACCTTC,CASSSERGYGYTF
TRBJ2-2,NA,TRBD1,TRBV10-3,TGTGCCATCAGCCAGGACAGGGCGAACACCGGGGAGCTGTTTTTT,CAISQDRANTGELFF
TRBJ1-2,once,NA,TRBV4-3,TGCGCCAGCAGCCCCACCACACTTTCGGACTTTAGCTACACCTTC,CASSPTTLSDFSYTF
TRBJ1-2,NA,NA,TRBV4-3,TGCGCCAGCAGCCAAGAAAGCAGGAGGAACTATGGCTACACCTTC,CASSQESRRNYGYTF
TRBJ2-7,NA,TRBD2,TRBV23-1,TGCGCCAGCCCCCAGGCGGGGGACCCTTTCTCCTACGAGCAGTACTTC,CASPQAGDPFSYEQYF
TRBJ2-3,NA,NA,TRBV7-6,TGTGCCAGCAGCTTTGATCCGCCGGGACTGACCACAGATACGCAGTATTTT,CASSFDPPGLTTDTQYF
TRBJ1-3,NA,NA,TRBV4-3,TGCGCCAGCAGCCAGGCGGCAACTGGAAACACCATATATTTT,CASSQAATGNTIYF
TRBJ1-2,NA,NA,TRBV5-1,TGCGCCAGCAGCTTACAGGGCGGTTCCTATGGCTACACCTTC,CASSLQGGSYGYTF
TRBJ1-2,NA,TRBD1,TRBV9,TGTGCCAGCAGCGGCCCGGACAGGGTGAGGGACGGCTATGGCTACACCTTC,CASSGPDRVRDGYGYTF
TRBJ2-1,NA,NA,TRBV2,TGTGCCAGCAGTGGGCTAGCTATCTACAATGAGCAGTTCTTC,CASSGLAIYNEQFF
TRBJ2-7,NA,NA,TRBV2,TGTGCCAGCAGCCCCGGGAGCAGAAGGAAACCCTACGAGCAGTACTTC,CASSPGSRRKPYEQYF
TRBJ2-5,few,NA,TRBV11-2,TGTGCCAGCAGTATTGGTGCGGGGGAGACCCAGTACTTC,CASSIGAGETQYF
TRBJ1-1,NA,NA,TRBV2,TGTGCCAGCAAGCTTGCTGAAGCTTTCTTT,CASKLAEAFF
TRBJ2-6,NA,TRBD2,TRBV4-2,TGTGCCAGCAGCACAGCGGGGGGGGCCAACGTCCTGACTTTC,CASSTAGGANVLTF
TRBJ2-7,NA,NA,TRBV19,TGTGCCAGCTCTAGAGCTAGTGACCGCGAGCAGTACTTC,CASSRASDREQYF
TRBJ2-6,NA,NA,TRBV5-8,TGTGCCAGCGCTTTGAACGGCTACTCTGGGGCCAACGTCCTGACTTTC,CASALNGYSGANVLTF
TRBJ1-5,NA,NA,TRBV6-5,TGTGCCAGCAGTTCGGGGGCGGGTGGCAATCAGCCCCAGCATTTT,CASSSGAGGNQPQHF
TRBJ1-5,NA,NA,TRBV28,TGTGCCAGCAGTTCACCCCCGAGGCAGCCCCAGCATTTT,CASSSPPRQPQHF
TRBJ1-2,NA,TRBD1,TRBV5-4,TGTGCCAGCAGCCCTGGGACAGCTACCTATGGCTACACCTTC,CASSPGTATYGYTF
TRBJ2-5,NA,NA,TRBV10-3,TGTGCCATCAGTGATGGGGGAACCGAGACCCAGTACTTC,CAISDGGTETQYF
TRBJ2-2,once,NA,TRBV19,TGTGCCAGTAGTATTAAGGCCACCGGGGAGCTGTTTTTT,CASSIKATGELFF
TRBJ1-1,NA,NA,TRBV18,TGTGCCAGCTCCCCAGGTAACACTGAAGCTTTCTTT,CASSPGNTEAFF
TRBJ2-7,NA,NA,TRBV4-1,TGCGCCAGCAGCCAAGGGAGGCTAGCGAGAGTCTACGAGCAGTACTTC,CASSQGRLARVYEQYF
TRBJ2-3,NA,NA,TRBV6-1,TGTGCCAGCGGGAAAACGGAAAATACGCAGTATTTT,CASGKTENTQYF
TRBJ1-1,NA,NA,TRBV19,TGTGCCAGTTCCGGATATCGGGGCACTGAAGCTTTCTTT,CASSGYRGTEAFF
TRBJ1-1,NA,NA,TRBV6-1,TGTGCCAGCAGGGTAGACATCCTGAACACTGAAGCTTTCTTT,CASRVDILNTEAFF
TRBJ2-3,NA,NA,TRBV29-1,TGCAGCGTTGATCGTGACAGGTTCACAGATACGCAGTATTTT,CSVDRDRFTDTQYF
TRBJ2-1,once,TRBD1,TRBV28,TGTGCCAGCAGACCTCAGACAGGGATCGATGAGCAGTTCTTC,CASRPQTGIDEQFF
TRBJ2-7,NA,TRBD1,TRBV7-8,TGTGCCAGCAGCCCGCATCCGGGACAGGGGTCCAACGAGCAGTACTTC,CASSPHPGQGSNEQYF
TRBJ1-3,NA,NA,TRBV29-1,TGCAGCGTTGATGCGACAGGTAGCTCTGGAAACACCATATATTTT,CSVDATGSSGNTIYF
TRBJ1-5,NA,NA,TRBV19,TGTGCCAGTAGTGGAGGGGGGCGCGGTAGTCAGCCCCAGCATTTT,CASSGGGRGSQPQHF
TRBJ1-4,few,NA,TRBV28,TGTGCCAGCAGTTTATCAGGCAATTTGGGGGAAAAACTGTTTTTT,CASSLSGNLGEKLFF
TRBJ1-6,NA,NA,TRBV2,TGTGCCAGCAGTGAATACAGCTATAATTCACCCCTCCACTTT,CASSEYSYNSPLHF
TRBJ1-1,once,TRBD1,TRBV9,TGTGCCAGCAGCGTCCAGACAGGGTACACTGAAGCTTTCTTT,CASSVQTGYTEAFF
TRBJ2-3,NA,TRBD1,TRBV25-1,TGTGCCAGCAGTGACGGGACAGGCGGGAAGTATTTT,CASSDGTGGKYF
TRBJ2-1,NA,TRBD1,TRBV7-6,TGTGCCAGCAGCCCCGACAGGGTGTCCATGCTGTTCTTC,CASSPDRVSMLFF
TRBJ2-3,once,NA,TRBV19,TGTGCCAGTAGTAAGACCCAACCGTCCTTGGATACGCAGTATTTT,CASSKTQPSLDTQYF
TRBJ2-7,NA,TRBD2,TRBV19,TGTGCCAGTAGTCCCCATCTAGCGGGGGGCTCCTACGAGCAGTACTTC,CASSPHLAGGSYEQYF
TRBJ2-7,NA,NA,TRBV6-5,TGTGCCAGCAGTTACCTGGGGGACCCCGTCTACGAGCAGTACTTC,CASSYLGDPVYEQYF
TRBJ2-6,NA,TRBD1,TRBV5-1,TGCGCCAGCAGCTTCAGGGACAGGGTAGTCTCTGGGGCCAACGTCCTGACTTTC,CASSFRDRVVSGANVLTF
TRBJ1-6,NA,NA,TRBV18,TGTGCCAGCTCACCACCGGAGAGGACGACGTCACCCCTCCACTTT,CASSPPERTTSPLHF
TRBJ2-5,NA,NA,TRBV6-6,TGTGCCAGCAACGAGGGGGTCAGTTACCAAGAGACCCAGTACTTC,CASNEGVSYQETQYF
TRBJ1-5,NA,NA,TRBV6-1,TGTGCCAGCGGAGGGCAGACCTATAGCAATCAGCCCCAGCATTTT,CASGGQTYSNQPQHF
TRBJ1-4,once,NA,TRBV19,TGTGCCAGTAGTCCCCCTCATAGGGGGGGAGAAAAACTGTTTTTT,CASSPPHRGGEKLFF
TRBJ1-2,NA,NA,TRBV6-6,TGTGCCAGCACCCTAGCCGGAGACTATGGCTACACCTTC,CASTLAGDYGYTF
TRBJ2-5,NA,NA,TRBV18,TGTGCCAGCTCTCACCCTTGGGGGATGCAAGAGACCCAGTACTTC,CASSHPWGMQETQYF
TRBJ2-5,NA,NA,TRBV7-3,TGTGCCAGCAGCTTGAGGGGGCGGGGAGAGACCCAGTACTTC,CASSLRGRGETQYF
TRBJ2-7,NA,TRBD2,TRBV6-6,TGTGCCAGCAGTTACTCCACGGGAGGGGCCTACGAGCAGTACTTC,CASSYSTGGAYEQYF
TRBJ2-7,NA,NA,TRBV20-1,TGCAGTGCTACGGACCGGACCGAGCAGTACTTC,CSATDRTEQYF